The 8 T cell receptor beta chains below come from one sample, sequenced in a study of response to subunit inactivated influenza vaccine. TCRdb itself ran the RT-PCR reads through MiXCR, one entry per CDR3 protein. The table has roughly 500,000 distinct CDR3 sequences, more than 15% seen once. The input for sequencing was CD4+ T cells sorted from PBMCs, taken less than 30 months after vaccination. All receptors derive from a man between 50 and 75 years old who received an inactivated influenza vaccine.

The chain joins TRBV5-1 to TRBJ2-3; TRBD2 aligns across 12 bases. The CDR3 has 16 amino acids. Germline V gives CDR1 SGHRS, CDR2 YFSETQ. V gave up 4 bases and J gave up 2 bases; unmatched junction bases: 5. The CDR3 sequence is CASSPRTSGATDTQYF. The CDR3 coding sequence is TGCGCCAGCAGCCCGCGGACTAGCGGGGCCACAGATACGCAGTATTTT. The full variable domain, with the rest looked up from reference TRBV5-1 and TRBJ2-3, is KAGVTQTPRYLIKTRGQQVTLSCSPISGHRSVSWYQQTPGQGLQFLFEYFSETQRNKGNFPGRFSGRQFSNSRSEMNVSTLELGDSALYLCASSPRTSGATDTQYFGPGTRLTVL.

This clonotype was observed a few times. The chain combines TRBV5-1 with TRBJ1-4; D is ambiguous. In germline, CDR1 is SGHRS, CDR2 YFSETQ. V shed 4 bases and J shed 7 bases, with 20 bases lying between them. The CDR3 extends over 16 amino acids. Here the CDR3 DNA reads TGCGCCAGCAGCGGAGGGAGCGGAGGGCGGCGTGAAAAACTGTTTTTT. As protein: CASSGGSGGRREKLFF. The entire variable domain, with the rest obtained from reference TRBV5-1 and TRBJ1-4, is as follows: KAGVTQTPRYLIKTRGQQVTLSCSPISGHRSVSWYQQTPGQGLQFLFEYFSETQRNKGNFPGRFSGRQFSNSRSEMNVSTLELGDSALYLCASSGGSGGRREKLFFGSGTQLSVL.

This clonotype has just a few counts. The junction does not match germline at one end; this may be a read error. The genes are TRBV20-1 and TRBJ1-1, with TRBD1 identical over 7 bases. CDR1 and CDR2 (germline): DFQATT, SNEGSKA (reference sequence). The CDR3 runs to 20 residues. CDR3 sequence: CSARENTHLTGWIGYVEAFF. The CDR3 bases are TGCAGTGCGAGAGAGAATACCCATCTGACAGGGTGGATTGGTTACGTTGAAGCTTTCTTT.

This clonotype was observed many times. Here the CDR3 DNA reads TGCAGTGCCCAAGAGATGTTAGCCACAGATACGCAGTATTTT. This sequence encodes CSAQEMLATDTQYF. The rearrangement links TRBV20-1 to TRBJ2-3; D unclear. Germline V gene sequence: CDR1 DFQATT, CDR2 SNEGSKA (reference sequence). CDR3 length: 14 residues. Trimming shortened V by 6 bases and J by 2 bases, and 15 bases separated the two germline ends.

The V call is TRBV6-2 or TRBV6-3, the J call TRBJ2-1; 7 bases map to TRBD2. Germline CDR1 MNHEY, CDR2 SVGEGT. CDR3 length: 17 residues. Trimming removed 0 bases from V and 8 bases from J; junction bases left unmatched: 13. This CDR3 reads CASSYSIAGVYQDEQFF. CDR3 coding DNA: TGTGCCAGCAGTTACTCGATTGCGGGAGTATATCAGGATGAGCAGTTCTTC.

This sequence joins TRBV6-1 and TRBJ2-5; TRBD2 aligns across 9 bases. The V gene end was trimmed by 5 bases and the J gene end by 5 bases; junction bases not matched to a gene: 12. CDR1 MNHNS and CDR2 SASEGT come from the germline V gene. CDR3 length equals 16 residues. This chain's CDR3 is CASSKKTGTSRETQYF. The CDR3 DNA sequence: TGTGCCAGCAGTAAAAAGACCGGGACTAGCAGGGAGACCCAGTACTTC.

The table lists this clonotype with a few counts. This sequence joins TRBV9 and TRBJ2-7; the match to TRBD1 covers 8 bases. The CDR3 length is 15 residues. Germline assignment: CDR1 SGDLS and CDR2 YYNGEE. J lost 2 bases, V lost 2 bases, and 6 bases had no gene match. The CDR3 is CASSVGGRGPYEQYF. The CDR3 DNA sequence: TGTGCCAGCAGCGTGGGTGGCAGGGGGCCCTACGAGCAGTACTTC.

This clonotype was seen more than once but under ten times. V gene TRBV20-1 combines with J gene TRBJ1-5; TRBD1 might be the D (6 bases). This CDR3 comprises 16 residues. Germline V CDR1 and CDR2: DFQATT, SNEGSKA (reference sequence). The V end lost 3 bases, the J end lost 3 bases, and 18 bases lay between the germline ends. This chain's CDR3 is CSASRSGTYDNQPQHF. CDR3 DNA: TGCAGTGCTAGCCGATCCGGGACATACGACAATCAGCCCCAGCATTTT.